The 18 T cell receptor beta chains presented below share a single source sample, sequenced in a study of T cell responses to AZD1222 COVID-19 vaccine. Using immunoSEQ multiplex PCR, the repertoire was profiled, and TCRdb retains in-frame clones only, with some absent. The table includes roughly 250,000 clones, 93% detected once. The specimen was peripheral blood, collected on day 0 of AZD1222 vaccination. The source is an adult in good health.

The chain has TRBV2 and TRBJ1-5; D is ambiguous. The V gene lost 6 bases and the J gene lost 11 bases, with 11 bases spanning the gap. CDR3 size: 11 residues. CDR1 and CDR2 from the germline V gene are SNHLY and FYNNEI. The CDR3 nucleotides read TGTGCCAGCAGGCTTCTCGGTACCCAGCATTTT. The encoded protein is CASRLLGTQHF.

The CDR3 coding sequence is TGTGCCAGCAGCCCCCAGACTAACTCCTACGAGCAGTACTTC. This translates into CASSPQTNSYEQYF. The V gene is TRBV9, the J gene TRBJ2-7; D possibly corresponds to TRBD2 (5 bases). Germline CDR1 SGDLS, CDR2 YYNGEE. This CDR3 is 14 amino acids long. Trimming shortened V by 4 bases and J by 0 bases, and 11 bases separated the two germline ends.

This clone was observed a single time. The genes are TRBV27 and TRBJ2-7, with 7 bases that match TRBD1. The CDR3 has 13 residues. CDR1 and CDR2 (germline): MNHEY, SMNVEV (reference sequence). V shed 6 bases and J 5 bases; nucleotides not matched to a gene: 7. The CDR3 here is CASSEDRYHEQYF. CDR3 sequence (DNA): TGTGCCAGCAGCGAGGACAGGTACCACGAGCAGTACTTC.

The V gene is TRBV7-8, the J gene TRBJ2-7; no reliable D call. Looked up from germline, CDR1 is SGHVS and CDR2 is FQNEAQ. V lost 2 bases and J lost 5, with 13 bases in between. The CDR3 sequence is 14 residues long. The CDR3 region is CASSLLGRPDEQYF. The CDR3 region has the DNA TGTGCCAGCAGCTTACTGGGCCGCCCCGACGAGCAGTACTTC.

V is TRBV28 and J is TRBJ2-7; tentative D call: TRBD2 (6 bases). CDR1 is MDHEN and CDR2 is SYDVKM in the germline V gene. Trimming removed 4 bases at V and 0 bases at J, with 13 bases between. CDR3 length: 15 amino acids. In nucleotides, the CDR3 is TGTGCCAGCAGTTCGCGGGGCTCAATCTCCTACGAGCAGTACTTC. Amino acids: CASSSRGSISYEQYF.

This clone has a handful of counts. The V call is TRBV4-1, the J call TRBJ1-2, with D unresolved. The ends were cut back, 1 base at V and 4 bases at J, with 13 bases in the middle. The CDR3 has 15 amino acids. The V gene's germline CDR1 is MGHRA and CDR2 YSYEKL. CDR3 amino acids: CASSQGSASPYGYTF. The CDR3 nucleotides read TGCGCCAGCAGCCAAGGGTCGGCTTCTCCCTATGGCTACACCTTC.

CDR3 amino acids: CASSFRGGYGYTF. As DNA, the CDR3 is TGTGCCAGCAGTTTTCGTGGGGGGTATGGCTACACCTTC. This rearrangement joins TRBV12-3 or TRBV12-4 to TRBJ1-2; maybe TRBD1 (5 bases). Trimming took off 3 bases at V and 5 bases at J, with 10 bases between the two ends. The CDR3 runs to 13 residues.

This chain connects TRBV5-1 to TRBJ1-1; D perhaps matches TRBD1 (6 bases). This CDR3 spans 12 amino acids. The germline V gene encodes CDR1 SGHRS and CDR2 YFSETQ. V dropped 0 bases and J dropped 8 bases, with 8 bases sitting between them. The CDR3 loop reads CASSLARGEAFF. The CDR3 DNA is TGCGCCAGCAGCTTGGCCAGGGGAGAAGCTTTCTTT.

In DNA form, the CDR3 reads TGTGCCAGCAGCTTGGCGACAGGGGGTGGCCAAGAGACCCAGTACTTC. Translating it yields CASSLATGGGQETQYF. The rearrangement links TRBV5-6 to TRBJ2-5, with TRBD1 identical over 9 bases. Germline V CDR1 and CDR2: SGHDT, YYEEEE. The V gene end was trimmed by 0 bases and the J gene end by 1 base; junction bases not matched to a gene: 4. The CDR3 runs 16 residues.

In nucleotides, the CDR3 is TGTGCCAGCAGTTACTCGGGGATTCGGAACACTGAAGCTTTCTTT. It yields the protein CASSYSGIRNTEAFF. The V and J genes are TRBV6-5 and TRBJ1-1; D gene ambiguous. Per germline, CDR1 MNHEY and CDR2 SVGAGI. V was shortened by 0 bases and J by 1 base, with 9 bases between the two germline ends. The CDR3 contains 15 residues.

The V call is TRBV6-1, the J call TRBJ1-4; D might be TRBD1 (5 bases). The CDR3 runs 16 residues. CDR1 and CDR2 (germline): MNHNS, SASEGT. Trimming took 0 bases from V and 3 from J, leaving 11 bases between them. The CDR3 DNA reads TGTGCCAGCAGTGAAGCTTTCAGGGCAGCTAATGAAAAACTGTTTTTT. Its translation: CASSEAFRAANEKLFF.

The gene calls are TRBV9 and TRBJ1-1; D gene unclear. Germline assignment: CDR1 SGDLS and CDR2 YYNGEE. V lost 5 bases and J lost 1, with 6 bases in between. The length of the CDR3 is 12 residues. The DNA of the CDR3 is TGTGCCAGCAGTCGGGGGAACACTGAAGCTTTCTTT. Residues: CASSRGNTEAFF.

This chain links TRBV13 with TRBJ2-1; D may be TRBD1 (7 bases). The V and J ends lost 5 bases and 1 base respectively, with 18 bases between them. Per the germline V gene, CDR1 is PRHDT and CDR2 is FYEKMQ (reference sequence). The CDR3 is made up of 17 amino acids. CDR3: CASSARLQGGSYNEQFF. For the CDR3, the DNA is TGTGCCAGCAGCGCCAGACTCCAGGGGGGATCCTACAATGAGCAGTTCTTC.

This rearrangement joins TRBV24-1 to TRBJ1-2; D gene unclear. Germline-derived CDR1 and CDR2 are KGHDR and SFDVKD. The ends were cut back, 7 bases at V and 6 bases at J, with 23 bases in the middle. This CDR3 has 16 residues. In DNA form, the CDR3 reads TGTGCCACCAGCTCCGCCGGGCCAGATGGGAGGGATGGCTACACCTTC. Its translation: CATSSAGPDGRDGYTF.

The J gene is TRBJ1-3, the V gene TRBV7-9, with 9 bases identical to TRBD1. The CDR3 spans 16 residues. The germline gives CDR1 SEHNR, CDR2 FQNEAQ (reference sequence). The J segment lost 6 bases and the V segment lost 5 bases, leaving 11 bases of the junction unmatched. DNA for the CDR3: TGTGCCAGCAGCCTGCTCCGGGACAGGGATGTAAACACCATATATTTT. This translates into CASSLLRDRDVNTIYF.

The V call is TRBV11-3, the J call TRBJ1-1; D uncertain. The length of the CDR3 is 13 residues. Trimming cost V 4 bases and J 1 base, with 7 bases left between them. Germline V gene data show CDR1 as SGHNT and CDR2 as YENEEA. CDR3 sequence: CASSSRGNTEAFF. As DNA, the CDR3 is TGTGCCAGCAGCTCTCGGGGGAACACTGAAGCTTTCTTT. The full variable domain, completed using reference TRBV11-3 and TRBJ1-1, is EAGVVQSPRYKIIEKKQPVAFWCNPISGHNTLYWYLQNLGQGPELLIRYENEEAVDDSQLPKDRFSAERLKGVDSTLKIQPAELGDSAVYLCASSSRGNTEAFFGQGTRLTVV.

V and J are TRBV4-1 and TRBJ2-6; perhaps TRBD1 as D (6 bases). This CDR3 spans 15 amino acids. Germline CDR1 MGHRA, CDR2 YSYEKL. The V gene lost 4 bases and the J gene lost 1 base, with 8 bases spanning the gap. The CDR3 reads CASSPGVSGANVLTF. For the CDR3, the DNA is TGCGCCAGCAGCCCAGGGGTTTCTGGGGCCAACGTCCTGACTTTC.

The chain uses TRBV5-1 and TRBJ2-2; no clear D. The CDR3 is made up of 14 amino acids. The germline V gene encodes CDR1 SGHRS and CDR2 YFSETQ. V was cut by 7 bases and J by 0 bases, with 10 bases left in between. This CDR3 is CASSENANTGELFF. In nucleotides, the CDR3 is TGCGCCAGCTCGGAGAACGCGAACACCGGGGAGCTGTTTTTT.